Presented here are 27 T cell receptor beta chains from one specimen sequenced in a study of cytomegalovirus exposure and HLA in healthy donors. This PCR relied on a set of 60 Vbeta primers and 13 Jbeta primers. The assay was immunoSEQ multiplex PCR, and TCRdb's table has in-frame clones only and misses some. The sample lists around 100,000 clones, more than 65% occurring once. The sequenced sample was PBMCs. The origin of the receptors is a woman between 18 and 29 years old in good health and CMV-seropositive.

J is TRBJ2-7 and V is TRBV19; D perhaps matches TRBD2 (5 bases). The CDR3 totals 13 residues. V was shortened by 4 bases and J by 2 bases, with 9 bases between the two germline ends. Germline V gene lookup returns CDR1 LNHDA and CDR2 SQIVND (reference sequence). The CDR3 sequence is CASSTSGTYEQYF. The CDR3, as DNA: TGTGCCAGTAGTACCTCGGGGACCTACGAGCAGTACTTC.

This clone was detected a few times. The chain joins TRBV5-1 to TRBJ2-7; D unresolved. The CDR3 is 13 amino acids. The germline gives CDR1 SGHRS, CDR2 YFSETQ. V lost 0 bases, J lost 3 bases, and 7 bases lay in between. This CDR3 is CASSLGHLYEQYF. CDR3 sequence (DNA): TGCGCCAGCAGCTTGGGGCACCTCTACGAGCAGTACTTC.

V and J are TRBV28 and TRBJ2-7, with D possibly TRBD1 on 5 matching bases. Trimming shortened V by 5 bases and J by 4 bases, and 9 bases separated the two germline ends. In germline, CDR1 is MDHEN, CDR2 SYDVKM. This CDR3 is built from 12 residues. The CDR3 spells CASSTRVYEQYF. The CDR3 nucleotides read TGTGCCAGCAGTACCAGGGTTTACGAGCAGTACTTC.

This chain joins TRBV30 and TRBJ2-2; possibly TRBD1 for D (5 bases). The CDR3 extends over 13 amino acids. In germline, CDR1 is GTSNPN, CDR2 SVGIG (reference sequence). Deletions cut 1 base from V and 13 bases from J, with 16 bases between. In nucleotides, the CDR3 is TGTGCCTGGAGTGGGGGCTATTCGGTAGGGCTGTTTTTT. Protein: CAWSGGYSVGLFF.

V gene TRBV27 combines with J gene TRBJ2-1; TRBD2 agrees at 11 bases. Losses at the gene ends were 1 base for V and 13 bases for J; bases not matched to a gene: 9. Germline V lookup: CDR1 MNHEY, CDR2 SMNVEV (reference sequence). The CDR3 length is 15 residues. Written as DNA, the CDR3 is TGTGCCAGCAGTTTATGGCAAACTAGCGGGAGAGCCCAGTTCTTC. Translation: CASSLWQTSGRAQFF.

The chain has TRBV4-1 and TRBJ1-2; no reliable D call. V shed 0 bases and J shed 2 bases, with 10 bases lying between them. CDR1 MGHRA and CDR2 YSYEKL come from the germline V gene. CDR3 size: 15 residues. CDR3 residues: CASSQDTATNYGYTF. CDR3 in DNA: TGCGCCAGCAGCCAAGACACAGCTACGAACTATGGCTACACCTTC.

V and J are TRBV10-3 and TRBJ2-5, with TRBD1 matching 9 bases. This CDR3 has 14 amino acids. The trim removed 6 bases at V and 1 base at J, leaving 3 bases unmatched. Germline CDR1 reads ENHRY; CDR2 reads SYGVKD. The CDR3 loop reads CAIRPGQGQETQYF. The CDR3 DNA reads as TGTGCCATCAGACCGGGACAGGGCCAAGAGACCCAGTACTTC.

The chain employs TRBV4-1 and TRBJ2-5; 11 positions match TRBD2. V dropped 2 bases and J dropped 1; count of bases not matched to a gene: 6. CDR1 and CDR2 from the germline V gene are MGHRA and YSYEKL. There are 17 residues in the CDR3. The CDR3 DNA is TGCGCCAGCAGCCAATCACTAGCGGGAGCCTCCCAAGAGACCCAGTACTTC. Translation: CASSQSLAGASQETQYF.

This chain joins TRBV2 and TRBJ2-1; TRBD2 might be the D (7 bases). CDR3 length: 14 residues. Germline CDR1 is SNHLY and CDR2 is FYNNEI. The V gene lost 7 bases and the J gene lost 6 bases, with 16 bases spanning the gap. In DNA, the CDR3 is TGTGCCAGCATAGGGGGTACTAGCGCCAATGAGCAGTTCTTC. Protein sequence: CASIGGTSANEQFF. The full variable domain, its missing parts supplied by reference TRBV2 and TRBJ2-1, is EPEVTQTPSHQVTQMGQEVILRCVPISNHLYFYWYRQILGQKVEFLVSFYNNEISEKSEIFDDQFSVERPDGSNFTLKIRSTKLEDSAMYFCASIGGTSANEQFFGPGTRLTVL.

V gene TRBV28 combines with J gene TRBJ2-5, with D possibly matching TRBD2 (6 bases). In germline, CDR1 is MDHEN, CDR2 SYDVKM. Trimming stripped 7 bases from V and 7 bases from J, with 16 bases between. The CDR3 contains 13 residues. CDR3 region: CASTIGGKGTQYF. The CDR3 coding sequence is TGTGCCAGCACCATCGGGGGAAAGGGGACCCAGTACTTC.

The rearrangement joins TRBV30 to TRBJ2-3, with a possible D match to TRBD1 (5 bases). The CDR3 totals 15 residues. V dropped 1 base and J dropped 0 bases, with 11 bases sitting between them. Germline CDR1 GTSNPN, CDR2 SVGIG (reference sequence). The CDR3 loop reads CAWSDGHSSTDTQYF. As DNA, the CDR3 is TGTGCCTGGAGTGATGGACACTCTAGCACAGATACGCAGTATTTT.

The J gene is TRBJ1-1, the V gene TRBV29-1; a weak D match, TRBD1 (5 bases). The CDR3 extends over 14 amino acids. V dropped 0 bases and J dropped 5 bases, with 13 bases sitting between them. Germline CDR1 is SQVTM and CDR2 is ANQGSEA. DNA for the CDR3: TGCAGCGTTGAAGATCCTGGGGCGCGGACTGAAGCTTTCTTT. It translates to CSVEDPGARTEAFF.

The J gene is TRBJ1-5, the V gene TRBV7-2; D is unclear. The V gene's germline CDR1 is SGHTA and CDR2 FQGNSA. This CDR3 contains 15 residues. Trimming cost V 8 bases and J 1 base, with 15 bases left between them. The CDR3: CASGRGGSSNQPQHF. CDR3 nucleotide sequence: TGTGCCAGCGGTCGAGGAGGGAGCAGCAATCAGCCCCAGCATTTT.

V gene TRBV28 combines with J gene TRBJ1-1; 8 positions match TRBD1. The trim removed 7 bases at V and 4 bases at J, leaving 8 bases unmatched. CDR1 is MDHEN, CDR2 SYDVKM, per germline. The CDR3 has 14 amino acids. In DNA form, the CDR3 reads TGTGCCAGCACTCAGACAGGGGTTCGCACTGAAGCTTTCTTT. Protein sequence: CASTQTGVRTEAFF. The full variable domain, in which reference TRBV28 and TRBJ1-1 provide the parts outside the CDR3, is DVKVTQSSRYLVKRTGEKVFLECVQDMDHENMFWYRQDPGLGLRLIYFSYDVKMKEKGDIPEGYSVSREKKERFSLILESASTNQTSMYLCASTQTGVRTEAFFGQGTRLTVV.

The chain recombines TRBV28 with TRBJ1-2, with a weak D call TRBD1 (5 bases). CDR1 and CDR2 (germline): MDHEN, SYDVKM. This CDR3 contains 15 residues. V was cut by 7 bases and J by 4 bases, with 19 bases left in between. The CDR3 sequence is CASTLPTPGFYGYTF. CDR3 coding DNA: TGTGCCAGCACCCTTCCGACCCCAGGGTTCTATGGCTACACCTTC.

The rearrangement joins TRBV30 to TRBJ2-2; 9 nucleotides align to TRBD2. J gave up 4 bases and V 4 bases, and 10 bases lay outside the gene matches. Germline assignment: CDR1 GTSNPN and CDR2 SVGIG (reference sequence). The CDR3 consists of 16 residues. CDR3 region: CAWTPAGGAGTGELFF. The CDR3 DNA sequence: TGTGCCTGGACCCCAGCGGGGGGCGCCGGCACCGGGGAGCTGTTTTTT.

This clone was recorded a few times. The chain joins TRBV7-8 to TRBJ2-1, with TRBD2 matching 7 bases. The CDR3 is 16 residues long. Germline trimming cut 7 bases from V and 0 bases from J; bases unmatched to any gene: 9. The germline V gene encodes CDR1 SGHVS and CDR2 FQNEAQ. This chain's CDR3 is CASTPASGSSYNEQFF. The CDR3 coding sequence is TGTGCCAGCACCCCGGCTAGCGGAAGCTCCTACAATGAGCAGTTCTTC.

This rearrangement joins TRBV27 to TRBJ2-3; D unresolved. The CDR3 is 16 residues long. The germline CDR1 and CDR2 sequences are MNHEY and SMNVEV (reference sequence). V gave up 3 bases and J gave up 6 bases, with 19 bases separating them. The chain's CDR3 is CASSFYPAVGPDTQYF. The CDR3 DNA sequence: TGTGCCAGCAGTTTCTACCCCGCGGTTGGCCCGGATACGCAGTATTTT.

The chain has TRBV20-1 and TRBJ2-3; a possible D gene is TRBD2 (5 bases). Germline V CDR1 and CDR2: DFQATT, SNEGSKA (reference sequence). Trimming took 5 bases from V and 9 from J, leaving 12 bases between them. The CDR3 loop spans 11 amino acids. The CDR3 protein is CSAHASPTQYF. CDR3 DNA sequence: TGCAGTGCTCACGCTAGCCCCACGCAGTATTTT.

The chain is built from TRBV7-2 and TRBJ2-7, with a possible D match to TRBD1 (5 bases). V was shortened by 5 bases and J by 4 bases, with 12 bases between the two germline ends. Germline CDR1 and CDR2: SGHTA and FQGNSA. This CDR3 contains 13 residues. The CDR3 sequence is CASSHDSGYEQYF. The CDR3 nucleotides read TGTGCCAGCAGCCATGATTCAGGGTACGAGCAGTACTTC.

This clone was observed a few times. The chain is built from TRBV5-1 and TRBJ2-5; possible D gene TRBD1, 6 bases. CDR3 length equals 15 residues. Germline V gene sequence: CDR1 SGHRS, CDR2 YFSETQ. Trimming removed 0 bases from V and 2 bases from J, with 11 bases in between. CDR3 amino acids: CASSLGMDSQETQYF. The CDR3 coding sequence is TGCGCCAGCAGCTTGGGAATGGACAGTCAAGAGACCCAGTACTTC.

This clone was seen once. The CDR3 here is CASSYTTGLGETQYF. The CDR3 DNA reads TGTGCCAGCAGTTACACGACAGGATTGGGAGAGACCCAGTACTTC. The chain joins TRBV6-5 to TRBJ2-5; possible D gene TRBD1, 6 bases. Germline V gene lookup returns CDR1 MNHEY and CDR2 SVGAGI. This CDR3 spans 15 amino acids. Trimming left V 2 bases short and J 4 bases short, with 14 bases between.

In this sample, this clone turned up once. V and J are TRBV28 and TRBJ1-2; D is perhaps TRBD1 (6 bases). This CDR3 is 13 amino acids long. The V end was cut by 4 bases, the J end by 7 bases, with 13 bases between. CDR1 and CDR2 from the germline V gene are MDHEN and SYDVKM. The CDR3 bases are TGTGCCAGCAGTTATTCGGGGGGCAGTGGCTACACCTTC. It codes for CASSYSGGSGYTF.

The rearrangement uses TRBV6-4 and TRBJ2-2, with 9 nucleotides matching TRBD2. The V gene end was trimmed by 4 bases and the J gene end by 6 bases; junction bases not matched to a gene: 9. CDR1 is MRHNA and CDR2 is SNTAGT in the germline V gene. The CDR3 totals 16 residues. The CDR3 loop is CASSAVAGEGPGELFF. The CDR3 DNA is TGTGCCAGCAGTGCCGTAGCGGGAGAAGGACCCGGGGAGCTGTTTTTT.

This chain uses TRBV19 with TRBJ1-5; 8 positions agree with TRBD1. Trimming at V came to 5 bases and at J to 0 bases, leaving 6 bases not matched to a gene. The CDR3 is 16 residues long. Per germline, CDR1 LNHDA and CDR2 SQIVND (reference sequence). CDR3 sequence reads: CASSDDRGGSNQPQHF. The CDR3 bases are TGTGCCAGTAGTGATGACAGGGGAGGTAGCAATCAGCCCCAGCATTTT.

The chain carries TRBV7-9 and TRBJ2-3, with 7 nucleotides matching TRBD2. Germline assignment: CDR1 SEHNR and CDR2 FQNEAQ (reference sequence). This CDR3 is 18 amino acids long. V trimming: 5 bases; J trimming: 5 bases; junction bases outside the gene matches: 19. The CDR3 coding sequence is TGTGCCAGCAGCGTACCCCTGGCGGCTAGCGGCCCGGGAGATACGCAGTATTTT. Residues: CASSVPLAASGPGDTQYF.

The rearrangement joins TRBV5-1 to TRBJ1-1; D is perhaps TRBD1 (5 bases). CDR1 and CDR2 from the germline V gene are SGHRS and YFSETQ. The CDR3 runs 14 residues. Trimming took 0 bases from V and 5 from J, leaving 11 bases between them. The CDR3 DNA sequence: TGCGCCAGCAGCTTGGGGGACTCGCGGACTGAAGCTTTCTTT. Residues: CASSLGDSRTEAFF.